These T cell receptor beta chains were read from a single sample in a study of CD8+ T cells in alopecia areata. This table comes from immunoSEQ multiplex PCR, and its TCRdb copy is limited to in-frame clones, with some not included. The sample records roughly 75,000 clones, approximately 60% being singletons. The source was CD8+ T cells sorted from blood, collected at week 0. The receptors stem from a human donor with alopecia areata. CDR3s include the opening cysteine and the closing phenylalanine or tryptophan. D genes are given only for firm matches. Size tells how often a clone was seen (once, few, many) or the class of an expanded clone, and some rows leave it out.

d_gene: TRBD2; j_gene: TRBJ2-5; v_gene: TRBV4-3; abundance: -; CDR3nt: TGCGCCAGCAGCCAAACCGCTTGGGGGGGCCAAGAGACCCAGTACTTC; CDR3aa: CASSQTAWGGQETQYF
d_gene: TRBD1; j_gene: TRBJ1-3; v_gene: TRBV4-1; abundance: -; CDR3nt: TGCGCCAGCAGCCAAGATCGCGGGACAGTGCGAGCCTCTGGAAACACCATATATTTT; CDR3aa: CASSQDRGTVRASGNTIYF
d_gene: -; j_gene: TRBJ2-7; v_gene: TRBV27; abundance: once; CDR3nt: TGTGCCAGCAGTTTATGGGCAGGATCCTACGAGCAGTACTTC; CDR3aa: CASSLWAGSYEQYF
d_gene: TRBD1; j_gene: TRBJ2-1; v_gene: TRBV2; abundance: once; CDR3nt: TGTGCCAGCAGTGCATTGGGACAGGGGTTATACAATGAGCAGTTCTTC; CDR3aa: CASSALGQGLYNEQFF
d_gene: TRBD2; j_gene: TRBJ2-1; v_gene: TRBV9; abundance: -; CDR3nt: TGTGCCAGCAGCGTAAGCCGGACTAGCGGGGACAATGAGCAGTTCTTC; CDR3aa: CASSVSRTSGDNEQFF
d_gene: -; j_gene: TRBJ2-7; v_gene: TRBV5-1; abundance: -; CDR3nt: TGCGCCAGCAGCTTTATTGGGGTTTCTACCTACGAGCAGTACTTC; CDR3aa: CASSFIGVSTYEQYF
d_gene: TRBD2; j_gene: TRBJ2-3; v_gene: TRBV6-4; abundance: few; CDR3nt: TGTGCCAGCAGTGACACTAGCGGGAGAGGGGCAGATACGCAGTATTTT; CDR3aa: CASSDTSGRGADTQYF
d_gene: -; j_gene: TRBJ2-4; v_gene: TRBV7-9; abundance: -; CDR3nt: TGTGCCAGCAGCAACTTAGAACAGCCCAAAAACATTCAGTACTTC; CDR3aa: CASSNLEQPKNIQYF
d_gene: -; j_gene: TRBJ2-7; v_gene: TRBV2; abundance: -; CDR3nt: TGTGCCAGCAGTGAAGCGCTTCAGGGCCCCGCCTCCGAGCAGTACTTC; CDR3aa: CASSEALQGPASEQYF
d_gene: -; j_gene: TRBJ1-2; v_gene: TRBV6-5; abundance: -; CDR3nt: TGTGCCAGCAGTTACTCGGGCAGGGCCATTAACTATGGCTACACCTTC; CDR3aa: CASSYSGRAINYGYTF
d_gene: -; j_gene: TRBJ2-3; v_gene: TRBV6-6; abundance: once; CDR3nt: TGTGCCAGCAGTGACACCCCGCAGGGAGCAGATACGCAGTATTTT; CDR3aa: CASSDTPQGADTQYF
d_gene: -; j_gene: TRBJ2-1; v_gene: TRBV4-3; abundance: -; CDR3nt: TGCGCCAGCAGCCAAGATTCCTTCAGCGGGTGGGATGAGCAGTTCTTC; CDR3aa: CASSQDSFSGWDEQFF
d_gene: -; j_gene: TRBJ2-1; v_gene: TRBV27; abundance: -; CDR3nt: TGTGCCAGCAGTTTTATTGCGCCCCGGGGACACAATGAGCAGTTCTTC; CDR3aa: CASSFIAPRGHNEQFF
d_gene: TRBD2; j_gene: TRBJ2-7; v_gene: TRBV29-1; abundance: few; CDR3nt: TGCAGCGTCCTCGGAAAATGGACTAGCGGGAGCTCCTACGAGCAGTACTTC; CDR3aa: CSVLGKWTSGSSYEQYF
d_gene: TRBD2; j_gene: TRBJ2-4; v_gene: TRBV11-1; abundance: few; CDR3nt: TGTGCCAGCACCCCCGATCCGGGGGGAAACATTCAGTACTTC; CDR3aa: CASTPDPGGNIQYF
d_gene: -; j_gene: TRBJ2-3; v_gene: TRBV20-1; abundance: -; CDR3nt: TGCAGTGCTTCAGGGATGACGCAGTATTTT; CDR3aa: CSASGMTQYF
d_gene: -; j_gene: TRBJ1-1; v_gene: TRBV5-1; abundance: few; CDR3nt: TGCGCCAGCAGCTTGGGGCAGGGATTGGGATGGGCTGAAGCTTTCTTT; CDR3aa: CASSLGQGLGWAEAFF
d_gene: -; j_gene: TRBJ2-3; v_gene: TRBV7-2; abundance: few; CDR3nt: TGTGCCAGCAGCTTCCTGACAGTCACAGATACGCAGTATTTT; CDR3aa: CASSFLTVTDTQYF
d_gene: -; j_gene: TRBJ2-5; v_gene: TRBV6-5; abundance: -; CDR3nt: TGTGCCAGCAGTTACTTCGGGGCCGAAGAGACCCAGTACTTC; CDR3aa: CASSYFGAEETQYF
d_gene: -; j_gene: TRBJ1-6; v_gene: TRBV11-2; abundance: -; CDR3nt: TGTGCCAGCGGCAGGGGAAATTCACCCCTCCACTTT; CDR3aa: CASGRGNSPLHF
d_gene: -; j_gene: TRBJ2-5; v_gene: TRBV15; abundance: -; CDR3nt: TGTGCCACCAGCAGAGATGTGCACCAAGAGACCCAGTACTTC; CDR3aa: CATSRDVHQETQYF
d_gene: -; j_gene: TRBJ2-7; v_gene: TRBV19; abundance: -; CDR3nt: TGTGCCAGTAGTATTCGGTCCGCGACCTACGAGCAGTACTTC; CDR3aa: CASSIRSATYEQYF
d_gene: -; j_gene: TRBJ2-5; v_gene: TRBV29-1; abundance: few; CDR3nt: TGCAGCGTTGAAGATCTTGGGGGCGGAGAGACCCAGTACTTC; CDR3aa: CSVEDLGGGETQYF
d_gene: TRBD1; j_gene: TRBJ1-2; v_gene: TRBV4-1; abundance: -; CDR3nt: TGCGCCAGCAGCCGTACACAGGGGGCGGGTATCTATGGCTACACCTTC; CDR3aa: CASSRTQGAGIYGYTF
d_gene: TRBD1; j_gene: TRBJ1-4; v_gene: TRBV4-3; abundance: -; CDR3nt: TGCGCCAGCAGCCAAGATCTTGGACAGGGTAGTGAAAAACTGTTTTTT; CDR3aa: CASSQDLGQGSEKLFF
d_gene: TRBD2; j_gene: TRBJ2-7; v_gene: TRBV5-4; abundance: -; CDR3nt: TGTGCCAGCAGCCCCCTCGGGGGGGCAAATTACGAGCAGTACTTC; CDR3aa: CASSPLGGANYEQYF
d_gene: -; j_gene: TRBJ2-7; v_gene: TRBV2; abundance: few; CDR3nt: TGTGCCAGCAGTGTGGTGTCAGAAGGGAACGAGCAGTACTTC; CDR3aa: CASSVVSEGNEQYF
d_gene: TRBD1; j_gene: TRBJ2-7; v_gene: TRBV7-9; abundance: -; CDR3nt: TGTGCCAGCAGCGTCCGGGACAGGGGACCCTACGAGCAGTACTTC; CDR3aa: CASSVRDRGPYEQYF
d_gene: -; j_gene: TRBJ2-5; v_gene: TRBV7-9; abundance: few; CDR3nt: TGTGCCAGCAGCTTAACTAGTGAGCCGGAGACCCAGTACTTC; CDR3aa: CASSLTSEPETQYF
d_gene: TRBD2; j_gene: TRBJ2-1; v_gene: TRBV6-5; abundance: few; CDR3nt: TGTGCCAGCAGTTTCTGGACTAGCGGGGAGCAGTTCTTC; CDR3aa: CASSFWTSGEQFF
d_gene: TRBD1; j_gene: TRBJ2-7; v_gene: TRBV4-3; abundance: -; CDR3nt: TGCGCCAGCAGCCAAGATGACAGGGGGAACTACGAGCAGTACTTC; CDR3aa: CASSQDDRGNYEQYF
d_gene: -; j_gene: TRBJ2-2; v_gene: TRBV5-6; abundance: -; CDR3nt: TGTGCCAGCAGCTTGGTGCGGCCGAGGGGTGGCACCGGGGAGCTGTTTTTT; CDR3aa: CASSLVRPRGGTGELFF
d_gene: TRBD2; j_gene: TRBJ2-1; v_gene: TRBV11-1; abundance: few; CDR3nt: TGTGCCAGCAGACTAAGCGGGGGGATCTACAATGAGCAGTTCTTC; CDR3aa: CASRLSGGIYNEQFF
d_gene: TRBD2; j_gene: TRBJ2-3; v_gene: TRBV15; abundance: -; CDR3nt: TGTGCCACCAGCAGAGAGGGGCGGGGGGGCGGCACAGATACGCAGTATTTT; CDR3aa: CATSREGRGGGTDTQYF
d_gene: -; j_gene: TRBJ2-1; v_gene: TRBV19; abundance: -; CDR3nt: TGTGCCAGTAGTATAGCACAGGGTATGAATGAGCAGTTCTTC; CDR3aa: CASSIAQGMNEQFF
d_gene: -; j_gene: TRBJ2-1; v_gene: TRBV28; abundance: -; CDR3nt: TGTGCCAGCAGTTTTGAGCGGGTCCGGGAAAACAATGAGCAGTTCTTC; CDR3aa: CASSFERVRENNEQFF
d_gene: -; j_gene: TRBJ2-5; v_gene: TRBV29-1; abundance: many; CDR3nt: TGCAGCGTTGAATCTGACAGCCGAGACCAAGAGACCCAGTACTTC; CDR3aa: CSVESDSRDQETQYF
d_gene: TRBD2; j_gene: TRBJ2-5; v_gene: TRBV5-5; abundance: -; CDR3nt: TGTGCCAGCAGCTGGGAGGGCGGGATTCGGGAGACCCAGTACTTC; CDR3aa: CASSWEGGIRETQYF
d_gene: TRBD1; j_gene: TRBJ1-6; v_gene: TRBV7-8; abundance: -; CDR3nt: TGTGCCAGCAGCTTGGACAGGGGCGGTTCACCCCTCCACTTT; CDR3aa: CASSLDRGGSPLHF
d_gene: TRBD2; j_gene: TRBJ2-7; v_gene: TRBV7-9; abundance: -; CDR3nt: TGTGCCAGCAGCAAGATACTAGCGGGGGAGGACGAGCAGTACTTC; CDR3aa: CASSKILAGEDEQYF
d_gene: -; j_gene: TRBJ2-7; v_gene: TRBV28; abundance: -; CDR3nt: TGTGCCAGCAGTCCACCGGGACCCAGCTACGAGCAGTACTTC; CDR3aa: CASSPPGPSYEQYF
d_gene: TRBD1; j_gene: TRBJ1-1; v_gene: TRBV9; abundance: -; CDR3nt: TGTGCCAGCAGCGAGCAGGGGGCCGACACTGAAGCTTTCTTT; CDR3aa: CASSEQGADTEAFF
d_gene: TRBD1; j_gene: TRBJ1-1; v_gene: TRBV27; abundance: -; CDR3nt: TGTGCCAGCAGCCCCGGGACAGTGCTTTCCAACACTGAAGCTTTCTTT; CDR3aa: CASSPGTVLSNTEAFF
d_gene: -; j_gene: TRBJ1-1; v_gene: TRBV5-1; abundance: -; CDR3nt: TGCGCCAGCAGCTTGGTCGACACTGAAGCTTTCTTT; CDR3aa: CASSLVDTEAFF
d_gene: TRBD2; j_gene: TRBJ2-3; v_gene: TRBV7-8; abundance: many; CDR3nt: TGTGCCAGCATCAGACTAGCGGGGCGTTCAGATACGCAGTATTTT; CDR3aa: CASIRLAGRSDTQYF
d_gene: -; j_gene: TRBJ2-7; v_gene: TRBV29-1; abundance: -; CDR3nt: TGCAGCGTTGAAATGCCACAGGGAGCTCCCGAGCAGTACTTC; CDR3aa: CSVEMPQGAPEQYF
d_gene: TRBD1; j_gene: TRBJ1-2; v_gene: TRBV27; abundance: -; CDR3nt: TGTGCCAGCAGCCCCTCCACAGGGGAAAGGCACTATGGCTACACCTTC; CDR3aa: CASSPSTGERHYGYTF
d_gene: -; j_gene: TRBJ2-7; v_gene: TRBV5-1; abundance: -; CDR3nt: TGCGCCAGCAGCCTACCTCAGGGCAACGAGCAGTACTTC; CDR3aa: CASSLPQGNEQYF
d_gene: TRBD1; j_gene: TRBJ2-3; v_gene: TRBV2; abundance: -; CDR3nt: TGTGCCAGTCGCCCCCCGGGACAGGGGTTCACAGATACGCAGTATTTT; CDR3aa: CASRPPGQGFTDTQYF
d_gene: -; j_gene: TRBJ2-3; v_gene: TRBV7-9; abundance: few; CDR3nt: TGTGCCAGCAGCTTAGGGGAGAACCCAACAGATACGCAGTATTTT; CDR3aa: CASSLGENPTDTQYF
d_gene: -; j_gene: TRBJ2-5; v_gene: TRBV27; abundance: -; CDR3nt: TGTGCCAGCAGACCCCTTGGGGACCCGGGGACCCAGTACTTC; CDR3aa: CASRPLGDPGTQYF
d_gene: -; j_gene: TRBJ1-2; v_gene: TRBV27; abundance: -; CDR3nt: TGTGCCAGCAGTCCGATGTCGGCTAACTATGGCTACACCTTC; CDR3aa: CASSPMSANYGYTF
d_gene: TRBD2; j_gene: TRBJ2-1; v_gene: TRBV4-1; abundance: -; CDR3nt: TGCGCCAGCAGCCAAGAGGCCGGGACTAGCATCAACAATGAGCAGTTCTTC; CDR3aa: CASSQEAGTSINNEQFF
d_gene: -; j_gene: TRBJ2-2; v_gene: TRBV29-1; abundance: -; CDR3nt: TGCAGCGTTGTCCGGCTGAACACCGGGGAGCTGTTTTTT; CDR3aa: CSVVRLNTGELFF
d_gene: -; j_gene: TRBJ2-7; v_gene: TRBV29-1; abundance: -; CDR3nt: TGCAGCGTTGAAGATGGGGAGGAGTACTTC; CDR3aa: CSVEDGEEYF
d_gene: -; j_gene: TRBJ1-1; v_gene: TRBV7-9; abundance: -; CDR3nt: TGTGCCAGCAGCCCTCGGAATTGGAACACTGAAGCTTTCTTT; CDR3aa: CASSPRNWNTEAFF
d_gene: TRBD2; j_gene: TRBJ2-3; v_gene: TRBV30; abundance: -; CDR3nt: TGTGCCTGGAGTGAGACTAGCGTCACAGATACGCAGTATTTT; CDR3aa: CAWSETSVTDTQYF